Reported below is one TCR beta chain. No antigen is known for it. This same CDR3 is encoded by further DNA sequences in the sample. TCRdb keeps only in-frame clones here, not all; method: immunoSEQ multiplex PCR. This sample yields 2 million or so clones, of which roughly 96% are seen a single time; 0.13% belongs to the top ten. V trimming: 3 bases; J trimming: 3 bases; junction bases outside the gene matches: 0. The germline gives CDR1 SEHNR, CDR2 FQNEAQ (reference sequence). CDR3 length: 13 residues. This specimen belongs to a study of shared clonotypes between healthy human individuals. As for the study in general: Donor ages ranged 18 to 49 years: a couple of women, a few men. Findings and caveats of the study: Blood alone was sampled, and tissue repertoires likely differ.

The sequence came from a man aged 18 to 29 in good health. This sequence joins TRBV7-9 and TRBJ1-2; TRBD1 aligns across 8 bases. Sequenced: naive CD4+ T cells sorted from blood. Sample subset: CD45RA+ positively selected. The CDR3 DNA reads TGTGCCAGCAGCTTGGACAGGGACTATGGCTACACCTTC. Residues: CASSLDRDYGYTF.